A selection of T cell receptor beta chains follows, all from one sample in a study of OX40 agonist ivuxolimab in advanced cancers. The assay was immunoSEQ multiplex PCR, and TCRdb's table has in-frame clones only and misses some. Counted here are about 80,000 clones, about 86% occurring once; the ten biggest clones make up around 2%. The input for sequencing was CD4+ or CD8+ T cells sorted from blood, taken in a trial of the OX40 agonist ivuxolimab. These TCRs come from an adult with an advanced solid tumor such as melanoma, head and neck, liver or kidney cancer. The CDR3 runs from the conserved cysteine through the conserved F or W. A D gene is named only where the DNA matches it firmly. Size is stated for part of the rows, as once, few or many counts, or as a class when the clone is expanded.

d_call j_call clone_size v_call cdr3_aa cdr3_nt
TRBD1 TRBJ1-4 . TRBV25-1 CASSQPQGGTGGEKLFF TGTGCCAGCAGCCAACCCCAAGGGGGGACAGGGGGAGAAAAACTGTTTTTT
. TRBJ2-6 . TRBV29-1 CSVERGSGANVLTF TGCAGCGTTGAAAGGGGCTCTGGGGCCAACGTCCTGACTTTC
TRBD2 TRBJ2-3 . TRBV4-1 CASSSDGTSGADTQYF TGCGCCAGCAGCTCAGACGGGACTAGCGGGGCAGATACGCAGTATTTT
. TRBJ2-3 . TRBV9 CASSSEGRGSQYF TGTGCCAGCAGCTCAGAGGGCAGGGGTTCGCAGTATTTT
TRBD1 TRBJ1-1 . TRBV5-6 CASSSWTGGPERWTEAFF TGTGCCAGCAGCTCCTGGACAGGGGGCCCTGAAAGGTGGACTGAAGCTTTCTTT
TRBD1 TRBJ1-1 . TRBV7-2 CASSLTGTGNTEAFF TGTGCCAGCAGCTTAACCGGGACAGGCAACACTGAAGCTTTCTTT
. TRBJ2-2 few TRBV7-3 CASSAYRNTGELFF TGTGCCAGCAGCGCCTACAGGAACACCGGGGAGCTGTTTTTT
TRBD2 TRBJ2-4 . TRBV18 CASSQTSGVVKNIQYF TGTGCCAGCTCACAGACTAGCGGGGTAGTCAAAAACATTCAGTACTTC
. TRBJ1-3 . TRBV15 CATSRDLGAGNTIYF TGTGCCACCAGCAGAGATCTGGGGGCTGGAAACACCATATATTTT
. TRBJ1-2 . TRBV30 CAWSQGLYGYTF TGTGCCTGGAGCCAGGGACTCTATGGCTACACCTTC
. TRBJ1-1 once TRBV29-1 CSVQLIPGNTEAFF TGCAGCGTTCAACTGATACCTGGAAACACTGAAGCTTTCTTT
. TRBJ1-1 . TRBV19 CASSIRFRGVTEAFF TGTGCCAGTAGTATCCGCTTCAGGGGAGTCACTGAAGCTTTCTTT
TRBD2 TRBJ2-7 . TRBV27 CASSYSGLPYEQYF TGTGCCAGCAGTTATTCGGGACTACCCTACGAGCAGTACTTC
. TRBJ2-7 . TRBV6-5 CASSNLSGSLYEQYF TGTGCCAGCAGCAACCTTAGCGGCAGTCTCTACGAGCAGTACTTC
. TRBJ2-7 . TRBV7-3 CASSKGLVSYEQYF TGTGCCAGCAGCAAGGGACTCGTCTCCTACGAGCAGTACTTC
. TRBJ1-5 once TRBV11-2 CASSLEGGTPGDNQPQHF TGTGCCAGCAGCTTAGAAGGAGGGACACCGGGGGACAATCAGCCCCAGCATTTT
. TRBJ2-2 . TRBV7-3 CASSLLSGATGELFF TGTGCCAGCAGCTTACTGAGTGGCGCCACCGGGGAGCTGTTTTTT
. TRBJ1-5 . TRBV6-5 CASSYSAGRRQPQHF TGTGCCAGCAGTTACTCAGCAGGTCGGCGGCAGCCCCAGCATTTT
. TRBJ1-6 . TRBV9 CASSVERTSDYNSPLHF TGTGCCAGCAGCGTAGAAAGAACCAGCGACTATAATTCACCCCTCCACTTT
. TRBJ1-4 . TRBV5-1 CASSLSGVGEKLFF TGCGCCAGCAGCTTGTCAGGGGTCGGTGAAAAACTGTTTTTT
. TRBJ1-5 . TRBV9 CASSVSAARNQPQHF TGTGCCAGCAGCGTATCAGCAGCCCGCAATCAGCCCCAGCATTTT
TRBD1 TRBJ2-2 once TRBV25-1 CASRTGAGELFF TGTGCCAGCAGGACAGGGGCCGGGGAGCTGTTTTTT
TRBD1 TRBJ1-3 . TRBV2 CASSAQGGASGNTIYF TGTGCCAGCAGTGCACAGGGGGGTGCCTCTGGAAACACCATATATTTT
. TRBJ1-3 . TRBV30 CAWSVDSSSGNTIYF TGTGCCTGGAGTGTAGATAGTTCTTCTGGAAACACCATATATTTT
. TRBJ2-3 . TRBV9 CASTPPAGDTQYF TGTGCCAGCACCCCCCCAGCGGGAGATACGCAGTATTTT
. TRBJ1-3 . TRBV6-1 CASTTGYGNTIYF TGTGCCAGCACCACAGGGTACGGAAACACCATATATTTT
. TRBJ2-3 . TRBV4-3 CASSQGRFSDTQYF TGCGCCAGCAGCCAAGGGAGATTTTCAGATACGCAGTATTTT
TRBD2 TRBJ2-1 . TRBV7-2 CASSLALAGAFDNEQFF TGTGCCAGCAGCTTGGCATTAGCGGGAGCTTTCGACAATGAGCAGTTCTTC
TRBD1 TRBJ1-5 once TRBV19 CASAVTGGNQPQHF TGTGCCAGTGCTGTAACAGGGGGCAATCAGCCCCAGCATTTT
. TRBJ2-7 . TRBV6-5 CASSRTVTPSYEQYF TGTGCCAGCAGTCGGACTGTTACGCCATCCTACGAGCAGTACTTC
. TRBJ1-4 . TRBV6-6 CASSPGHTVEKLFF TGTGCCAGCAGCCCGGGACATACGGTTGAAAAACTGTTTTTT
. TRBJ1-5 . TRBV21-1 CASKGGGPRSNQPQHF TGTGCCAGCAAAGGGGGGGGACCCCGTAGCAATCAGCCCCAGCATTTT
. TRBJ2-5 . TRBV12-5 CASGLQETQYF TGTGCTAGTGGCCTCCAAGAGACCCAGTACTTC
. TRBJ1-2 . TRBV5-6 CASSQLRGAKANYGYTF TGTGCCAGCAGCCAGCTTCGGGGGGCAAAGGCTAACTATGGCTACACCTTC
TRBD1 TRBJ1-5 . TRBV7-2 CASSPGTGTMGNQPQHF TGTGCCAGCAGCCCCGGGACAGGGACTATGGGCAATCAGCCCCAGCATTTT
. TRBJ1-5 . TRBV5-4 CASSLVEGRYWPQHF TGTGCCAGCAGCTTGGTGGAGGGGAGGTATTGGCCCCAGCATTTT
TRBD1 TRBJ1-2 . TRBV27 CASKGGRSNYGYTF TGTGCCAGCAAAGGGGGCCGATCTAACTATGGCTACACCTTC
. TRBJ2-1 . TRBV10-3 CAISEWNEQFF TGTGCCATCAGTGAATGGAATGAGCAGTTCTTC
TRBD1 TRBJ2-7 once TRBV27 CASSPWTGNYEQYF TGTGCCAGCAGTCCGTGGACAGGGAACTACGAGCAGTACTTC
. TRBJ2-6 . TRBV7-6 CASSPSTLSGANVLTF TGTGCCAGCAGCCCCTCGACCCTTTCGGGGGCCAACGTCCTGACTTTC
. TRBJ2-7 . TRBV6-6 CASSSQGGLGAQYF TGTGCCAGCAGTTCCCAGGGGGGGTTAGGTGCGCAGTACTTC